The rows below give T cell receptor beta chains drawn from one sample of a study of blood T cell repertoires in COVID-19. Measured with immunoSEQ multiplex PCR; TCRdb has only the in-frame clones, and not every one. The sample records roughly 450,000 clones, roughly 87% being singletons. Sequencing used PBMCs or T cells enriched from blood (not recorded which). These receptors came from a man between 18 and 35 years old who had recovered from COVID-19. CDR3s include the opening cysteine and the closing phenylalanine or tryptophan. D genes are given only for firm matches. The size field is filled for only some rows; it gives once, few, many or a size class.

clone_size d_call j_call v_call cdr3_nt cdr3_aa
once TRBD1 TRBJ2-7 TRBV5-1 TGCGCCAGCAGTCGGGACAGGGGGCGAGACGAGCAGTACTTC CASSRDRGRDEQYF
NA NA TRBJ1-5 TRBV7-8 TGTGCCAGCAGCTTAGTCGGACTCGGCAATCAGCCCCAGCATTTT CASSLVGLGNQPQHF
NA TRBD1 TRBJ1-2 TRBV19 TGTGCCAGTAGATTCCGGGACAGGGTCGATGGCTACACCTTC CASRFRDRVDGYTF
NA TRBD2 TRBJ2-1 TRBV19 TGTGCCAGTAGAACGGGAGGGCCCTACAATGAGCAGTTCTTC CASRTGGPYNEQFF
NA TRBD1 TRBJ2-2 TRBV2 TGTGCCAGCAGTGAAATAGGGACAGGGGGCGCGGGCGGGGAGCTGTTTTTT CASSEIGTGGAGGELFF
NA TRBD1 TRBJ1-2 TRBV19 TGTGCCAGTAGGCCTGACAGGGGGCCCGGAGGCTACACCTTC CASRPDRGPGGYTF
few NA TRBJ1-5 TRBV5-4 TGTGCCAGCAGCTTGGACGGCGGGAATAGCAATCAGCCCCAGCATTTT CASSLDGGNSNQPQHF
NA TRBD2 TRBJ2-1 TRBV2 TGTGCCACCACCCGGGGGCTAGCGGGAGGAGAGCAGTTCTTC CATTRGLAGGEQFF
NA NA TRBJ1-2 TRBV20-1 TGCAGTGCTAGCGGGTACACCTTC CSASGYTF
NA NA TRBJ2-2 TRBV6-5 TGTGCCAGCATTGGGGGGACGCTGAACACCGGGGAGCTGTTTTTT CASIGGTLNTGELFF
once NA TRBJ1-5 TRBV19 TGTGCCAGTATGAGTTACACGGGAGGAAATCAGCCCCAGCATTTT CASMSYTGGNQPQHF
NA TRBD1 TRBJ2-2 TRBV4-1 TGCGCCAGCAGCCAGACAGGGGCGAACACCGGGGAGCTGTTTTTT CASSQTGANTGELFF
NA NA TRBJ2-2 TRBV5-8 TGTGCCAGCACCCCGGGCATTAACAAGGGAAGGGGGAACACCGGGGAGCTGTTTTTT CASTPGINKGRGNTGELFF
NA NA TRBJ1-3 TRBV30 TGTGCCTGGAGTGTAGGAGGAGGCTCTGGAAACACCATATATTTT CAWSVGGGSGNTIYF
NA NA TRBJ1-6 TRBV9 TGTGCCAGCAGCGTAGATCAGGGCTCTTCACCCCTCCACTTT CASSVDQGSSPLHF
NA NA TRBJ1-5 TRBV15 TGTGCCACCAGCGGGGCCCATCAGCCCCAGCATTTT CATSGAHQPQHF
NA NA TRBJ1-4 TRBV5-5 TGTGCCAGCAGCTTGAGGAGCTCAACTAATGAAAAACTGTTTTTT CASSLRSSTNEKLFF
NA NA TRBJ1-1 TRBV7-8 TGTGCCAGCAGCTCGCCGGTGGTTACTGAAGCTTTCTTT CASSSPVVTEAFF
NA NA TRBJ1-1 TRBV7-9 TGTGCCAGCAGCTCGACAGATATGAACACTGAAGCTTTCTTT CASSSTDMNTEAFF
NA NA TRBJ2-1 TRBV9 TGTGCCAGCAGCTTACGGGACTCAGGCAATGAGCAGTTCTTC CASSLRDSGNEQFF
NA NA TRBJ2-2 TRBV11-2 TGTGCCAGCACCCTACAGGGTGGCACCGGGGAGCTGTTTTTT CASTLQGGTGELFF
few TRBD1 TRBJ1-1 TRBV11-2 TGTGCCAGCAGCTTAGTCTACAGGGGGTCGGACACTGAAGCTTTCTTT CASSLVYRGSDTEAFF
NA TRBD1 TRBJ1-4 TRBV19 TGTGCCAGTAGCCGGGACAGGGGAAGTGAAAAACTGTTTTTT CASSRDRGSEKLFF
NA NA TRBJ1-1 TRBV5-4 TGTGCCAGCAGCTTGGAAGGAGTCAGGAACACTGAAGCTTTCTTT CASSLEGVRNTEAFF
NA TRBD2 TRBJ2-7 TRBV7-9 TGTGCCAGCAGCTACCCACCGGGCGGGAGTGGGTCCTACGAGCAGTACTTC CASSYPPGGSGSYEQYF
NA TRBD2 TRBJ2-5 TRBV7-9 TGTGCCAGCAGCTGGGCGGGAGCCCAAGAGACCCAGTACTTC CASSWAGAQETQYF
NA NA TRBJ1-1 TRBV19 TGTGCCAGTAGTGCCATAGAACAGGGAAGCCTTGAAGCTTTCTTT CASSAIEQGSLEAFF
NA NA TRBJ2-7 TRBV12-3/TRBV12-4 TGTGCCAGCAGTTTTTATAGCACCGAGCAGTACTTC CASSFYSTEQYF
NA NA TRBJ1-3 TRBV5-8 TGTGCCAGCAGCCTCTTGTACTCTGGAAACACCATATATTTT CASSLLYSGNTIYF
NA NA TRBJ1-2 TRBV30 TGTGCCTGGAAGCCAGGGCCCCTCTATGGCTACACCTTC CAWKPGPLYGYTF
NA TRBD1 TRBJ1-2 TRBV5-1 TGCGCCAGCTCCGGACAGGGTGATGGCTACACCTTC CASSGQGDGYTF
NA TRBD1 TRBJ2-7 TRBV28 TGTGCCAGCAGTTTACCTCCAGGGACAGAGTTCTACGAGCAGTACTTC CASSLPPGTEFYEQYF
NA NA TRBJ2-1 TRBV4-1 TGCGCCAGCAGCCAAGAAGCAACTTACAATGAGCAGTTCTTC CASSQEATYNEQFF
NA TRBD2 TRBJ2-7 TRBV9 TGTGCCAGCAGCGCTGGACTAGCGGGACTCGAGCAGTACTTC CASSAGLAGLEQYF
NA TRBD2 TRBJ2-7 TRBV5-4 TGTGCCAGCAGCTTGGTAGCGGGAGGCGCCTACGAGCAGTACTTC CASSLVAGGAYEQYF
NA NA TRBJ2-3 TRBV19 TGTGCCAGTAGTATCCCGTCGGAGTTAGAACGCACAGATACGCAGTATTTT CASSIPSELERTDTQYF
NA NA TRBJ2-1 TRBV7-8 TGTGCCAGCAGCTTAGTCGCCACGGATGAGCAGTTCTTC CASSLVATDEQFF
NA TRBD1 TRBJ1-3 TRBV10-2 TGCGCCACGGGACAGGGGCCTGGAAACACCATATATTTT CATGQGPGNTIYF
NA NA TRBJ2-1 TRBV2 TGTGCCAGCAGTGTTAGGACAGCTTACAATGAGCAGTTCTTC CASSVRTAYNEQFF
NA NA TRBJ1-5 TRBV19 TGTGCCAGTAGTATAGACAGGGGAAATCAGCCCCAGCATTTT CASSIDRGNQPQHF
NA NA TRBJ1-2 TRBV7-3 TGTGCCAGCAGGTTGACAGCTAACTATGGCTACACCTTC CASRLTANYGYTF
NA TRBD1 TRBJ1-1 TRBV7-8 TGTGCCAGCAGCTTATCAGACAGGGGAACTGAAGCTTTCTTT CASSLSDRGTEAFF
NA TRBD1 TRBJ1-3 TRBV9 TGTGCCAGCAGCGGACAGACAGGGGACTGGGGAAACACCATATATTTT CASSGQTGDWGNTIYF
few NA TRBJ2-2 TRBV7-2 TGTGCCAGCAGCTCACAGGGTTCCGCGAACACCGGGGAGCTGTTTTTT CASSSQGSANTGELFF
NA TRBD1 TRBJ1-6 TRBV6-1 TGTGCCAGCAGTGAAGCGCCAGGGGGCGTAGGTTCACCCCTCCACTTT CASSEAPGGVGSPLHF
NA NA TRBJ2-1 TRBV7-3 TGTGCCAGCAGCCCACACGGAGATGAGCAGTTCTTC CASSPHGDEQFF
once TRBD1 TRBJ2-5 TRBV5-6 TGTGCCAGCAGCTCCCGGGACAGGCCTCAAGGGGGCCAGTACTTC CASSSRDRPQGGQYF
NA NA TRBJ1-1 TRBV11-3 TGTGCCAGCAGCGTACGAGGGGGGGATCTACCCACTGAAGCTTTCTTT CASSVRGGDLPTEAFF
NA TRBD2 TRBJ2-5 TRBV9 TGTGCCAGCAGCGTAGCCCCAGGAGCGGGAGAACGAGAGACCCAGTACTTC CASSVAPGAGERETQYF
NA NA TRBJ2-1 TRBV5-6 TGTGCCAGCAGCTTGGTCGGGCAGGGGTACGAGCAGTTCTTC CASSLVGQGYEQFF
NA TRBD2 TRBJ2-2 TRBV6-5 TGTGCCAGCAGTCCTAGCGGGAGTTCTACCGGGGAGCTGTTTTTT CASSPSGSSTGELFF
NA TRBD1 TRBJ1-6 TRBV5-1 TGCGCCAGCAGCTTCCGTACAGGGGCGTTTAATTCACCCCTCCACTTT CASSFRTGAFNSPLHF
once TRBD1 TRBJ1-2 TRBV27 TGTGCCAGCAGTGGCAGGGGGCAGGGTGGCTACACCTTC CASSGRGQGGYTF
NA NA TRBJ1-1 TRBV27 TGTGCCAGCAGCCCCCCGAACGGGGGAGCTTTCTTT CASSPPNGGAFF
once NA TRBJ2-1 TRBV27 TGTGCCAGCCAGGGGTTGTCGTCCTACAATGAGCAGTTCTTC CASQGLSSYNEQFF
NA NA TRBJ2-7 TRBV28 TGTGCCAGCGGTAGCCTGAATACCTACGAGCAGTACTTC CASGSLNTYEQYF
NA NA TRBJ1-1 TRBV5-1 TGCGCCAGCAGCTTGGCAACAAGGAACACTGAAGCTTTCTTT CASSLATRNTEAFF
NA NA TRBJ2-5 TRBV5-1 TGCGCCAGCCAAGTTGGGGCCGCCGAAGAGACCCAGTACTTC CASQVGAAEETQYF
NA NA TRBJ1-3 TRBV28 TGTGCCAGCACCCGGAGCTCTGGAAACACCATATATTTT CASTRSSGNTIYF